The clone carrying this T cell receptor beta chain was picked up one time. This specimen belongs to a study of shared clonotypes between healthy human individuals. Study as a whole: For every donor, three CD4 naive, three CD4 memory, two CD8 naive and one CD8 memory plates were used.

Germline assignment: CDR1 MRHNA and CDR2 SNTAGT. V lost 3 bases and J lost 5, with 10 bases in between. This CDR3 is built from 13 residues. TCRdb's copy holds only in-frame clones and misses some; the assay was immunoSEQ multiplex PCR. The sample contains about 1.5 million clones, 98% of which appear only once. The study drew its donors from healthy HIV-negative adults without recent acute infections or vaccinations. This chain uses TRBV6-4 with TRBJ1-1; D gene unclear. Sequenced sample: naive CD4+ T cells sorted from blood. Noted subset: CD45RA+ positively selected. The source is a man aged 25-45 years in good health. CDR3 sequence reads: CASSEFARTEAFF. The CDR3 nucleotides are TGTGCCAGCAGTGAGTTTGCGCGGACTGAAGCTTTCTTT.